This is a list of T cell receptor beta chains from one sample in a study of PD-1 blockade in mismatch repair-deficient tumors. Here immunoSEQ multiplex PCR was the method, and the copy in TCRdb shows in-frame clones only, minus some. Seen here are about 130,000 clones, about nine tenths observed once, and the top ten hold roughly 12%. Source: peripheral blood, taken about 17 months after starting pembrolizumab. The receptors come from an adult with mismatch repair-deficient cancer. Both conserved end residues are part of each CDR3. The D gene is left open where the match is weak. Clone size is stated in some rows and not others, as once, few, many or a class when expanded.

d_gene: -; j_gene: TRBJ2-7; v_gene: TRBV2; abundance: -; CDR3nt: TGTGCCAGCAGTGCCGGTTCGGGACATGTGCAGTACTTC; CDR3aa: CASSAGSGHVQYF
d_gene: TRBD2; j_gene: TRBJ2-1; v_gene: TRBV6-5; abundance: -; CDR3nt: TGTGCCAGCAGTTACTCGAGCGGGGGAAACAATGAGCAGTTCTTC; CDR3aa: CASSYSSGGNNEQFF
d_gene: TRBD1; j_gene: TRBJ2-5; v_gene: TRBV2; abundance: -; CDR3nt: TGTGCCAGCAGTGAACCCCGGGACAGACCTGAAGAGACCCAGTACTTC; CDR3aa: CASSEPRDRPEETQYF
d_gene: TRBD2; j_gene: TRBJ2-1; v_gene: TRBV27; abundance: -; CDR3nt: TGTGCCAGCAGCCCCGGGACTAGCAGTCACAATGAGCAGTTCTTC; CDR3aa: CASSPGTSSHNEQFF
d_gene: TRBD2; j_gene: TRBJ2-1; v_gene: TRBV5-1; abundance: -; CDR3nt: TGCGCCAGCAGCGAAACTAGCGGGAGCTACAATGAGCAGTTCTTC; CDR3aa: CASSETSGSYNEQFF
d_gene: TRBD1; j_gene: TRBJ2-5; v_gene: TRBV5-1; abundance: -; CDR3nt: TGCGCCAGCAGCTTGGATGGGGACAGTTTTCAAGAGACCCAGTACTTC; CDR3aa: CASSLDGDSFQETQYF
d_gene: TRBD1; j_gene: TRBJ1-2; v_gene: TRBV5-6; abundance: -; CDR3nt: TGTGCCAGCAGGGACGGGACAGTACTCTATGGCTACACCTTC; CDR3aa: CASRDGTVLYGYTF
d_gene: TRBD1; j_gene: TRBJ1-4; v_gene: TRBV5-1; abundance: -; CDR3nt: TGCGCCAGCAGCCCAAGGGACAGGGAAGAAGAAAAACTGTTTTTT; CDR3aa: CASSPRDREEEKLFF
d_gene: -; j_gene: TRBJ2-3; v_gene: TRBV19; abundance: -; CDR3nt: TGTGCCAGTAGTATTCTTCGGGCGCCAGATACGCAGTATTTT; CDR3aa: CASSILRAPDTQYF
d_gene: -; j_gene: TRBJ2-7; v_gene: TRBV27; abundance: -; CDR3nt: TGTGCCAGCAGCTACAGGGTCTCCTACGAGCAGTACTTC; CDR3aa: CASSYRVSYEQYF
d_gene: -; j_gene: TRBJ2-2; v_gene: TRBV4-2; abundance: -; CDR3nt: TGTGCCAGCAGCCAAAAATTAGCCGGGGAGCTGTTTTTT; CDR3aa: CASSQKLAGELFF
d_gene: TRBD1; j_gene: TRBJ2-7; v_gene: TRBV11-3; abundance: -; CDR3nt: TGTGCCAGCAGCTTCCTATGGCAGGACAGGGCCTACGAGCAGTACTTC; CDR3aa: CASSFLWQDRAYEQYF
d_gene: TRBD2; j_gene: TRBJ2-3; v_gene: TRBV5-6; abundance: once; CDR3nt: TGTGCCAGCAGCCCGATTGGAGGGCGGGAGCTTGATACGCAGTATTTT; CDR3aa: CASSPIGGRELDTQYF
d_gene: -; j_gene: TRBJ1-4; v_gene: TRBV5-6; abundance: -; CDR3nt: TGTGCCAGCAGCTTGGATGGAGAAGAAAAACTGTTTTTT; CDR3aa: CASSLDGEEKLFF
d_gene: -; j_gene: TRBJ2-1; v_gene: TRBV6-4; abundance: -; CDR3nt: TGTGCCAGCAGTGAGTCCAGTGCCCTACCCATTCTGTTCTTC; CDR3aa: CASSESSALPILFF
d_gene: -; j_gene: TRBJ1-1; v_gene: TRBV5-1; abundance: -; CDR3nt: TGCGCCAGCAGCTTCAAATCTTTATCAGGACCTGAAGCTTTCTTT; CDR3aa: CASSFKSLSGPEAFF
d_gene: TRBD2; j_gene: TRBJ2-5; v_gene: TRBV7-6; abundance: once; CDR3nt: TGTGCCAGCAGCTCCCTAGGAGGGAGGGCCTTTGAGACCCAGTACTTC; CDR3aa: CASSSLGGRAFETQYF
d_gene: TRBD1; j_gene: TRBJ2-3; v_gene: TRBV11-3; abundance: -; CDR3nt: TGTGCCAGCAGCACAGGGGTGGGGGATACGCAGTATTTT; CDR3aa: CASSTGVGDTQYF
d_gene: -; j_gene: TRBJ2-2; v_gene: TRBV30; abundance: -; CDR3nt: TGTGCCTGGAGTGTATTAACCGACGGTGGGGAGCTGTTTTTT; CDR3aa: CAWSVLTDGGELFF
d_gene: TRBD1; j_gene: TRBJ2-2; v_gene: TRBV28; abundance: -; CDR3nt: TGTGCCAGCAGTCAGACAGGGGCGAACACCGGGGAGCTGTTTTTT; CDR3aa: CASSQTGANTGELFF
d_gene: -; j_gene: TRBJ2-7; v_gene: TRBV7-2; abundance: -; CDR3nt: TGTGCCAGCACTTTGGGGGGGCCCTACGAGCAGTACTTC; CDR3aa: CASTLGGPYEQYF
d_gene: -; j_gene: TRBJ2-2; v_gene: TRBV4-1; abundance: -; CDR3nt: TGCGCCAGCAGCCAAGTTGACAACACCGGGGAGCTGTTTTTT; CDR3aa: CASSQVDNTGELFF
d_gene: TRBD1; j_gene: TRBJ2-1; v_gene: TRBV7-9; abundance: -; CDR3nt: TGTGCCAGCAGCTTGGGGGACAGGGGGCTTTACGAGCAGTTCTTC; CDR3aa: CASSLGDRGLYEQFF
d_gene: -; j_gene: TRBJ2-7; v_gene: TRBV7-9; abundance: -; CDR3nt: TGTGCCAGCAGCTCCTCAGGAGGTGGAAACGAGCAGTACTTC; CDR3aa: CASSSSGGGNEQYF
d_gene: -; j_gene: TRBJ2-3; v_gene: TRBV5-1; abundance: -; CDR3nt: TGCGCCAGCAGCCGGGCCTCAGATACGCAGTATTTT; CDR3aa: CASSRASDTQYF
d_gene: TRBD2; j_gene: TRBJ2-1; v_gene: TRBV4-1; abundance: -; CDR3nt: TGCGCCAGCAGCCAACACCACCTAGCGGGTGATGGTAGGAATGAGCAGTTCTTC; CDR3aa: CASSQHHLAGDGRNEQFF
d_gene: TRBD1; j_gene: TRBJ1-1; v_gene: TRBV10-2; abundance: -; CDR3nt: TGCGCCAGCGCAGAGACAGGGAAGAACACTGAAGCTTTCTTT; CDR3aa: CASAETGKNTEAFF
d_gene: -; j_gene: TRBJ2-1; v_gene: TRBV4-3; abundance: -; CDR3nt: TGCGCCAGCAGCCAAGATACGGGGGAGAAATCGGATGAGCAGTTCTTC; CDR3aa: CASSQDTGEKSDEQFF
d_gene: -; j_gene: TRBJ1-1; v_gene: TRBV6-5; abundance: -; CDR3nt: TGTGCCAGCAGTTACAAGGGGGGCACTGAAGCTTTCTTT; CDR3aa: CASSYKGGTEAFF
d_gene: -; j_gene: TRBJ1-1; v_gene: TRBV7-9; abundance: -; CDR3nt: TGTGCCAGCAGCTCCCTAGGGTGGTATTTGAACACTGAAGCTTTCTTT; CDR3aa: CASSSLGWYLNTEAFF
d_gene: -; j_gene: TRBJ2-2; v_gene: TRBV11-2; abundance: -; CDR3nt: TGTGCCAGCAGCTTTTTTCCCCTTTTGAACACCGGGGAGCTGTTTTTT; CDR3aa: CASSFFPLLNTGELFF
d_gene: -; j_gene: TRBJ2-7; v_gene: TRBV28; abundance: -; CDR3nt: TGTGCCAGCAGTTTAAGCCGGAACTACGAGCAGTACTTC; CDR3aa: CASSLSRNYEQYF
d_gene: -; j_gene: TRBJ2-5; v_gene: TRBV10-3; abundance: -; CDR3nt: TGTGCCATCAGTGAGTTGAACGCGACAGAAGAGACCCAGTACTTC; CDR3aa: CAISELNATEETQYF
d_gene: -; j_gene: TRBJ2-7; v_gene: TRBV4-3; abundance: -; CDR3nt: TGCGCCAGCAGCCAAGTGTCGGGGGCGGGATACGAGCAGTACTTC; CDR3aa: CASSQVSGAGYEQYF
d_gene: TRBD1; j_gene: TRBJ2-5; v_gene: TRBV9; abundance: -; CDR3nt: TGTGCCAGCAGCGTAGAGGGGGCCCGGGAGACCCAGTACTTC; CDR3aa: CASSVEGARETQYF
d_gene: -; j_gene: TRBJ2-3; v_gene: TRBV11-2; abundance: -; CDR3nt: TGTGCCAGCAGCCTGAATCATCGCACAGATACGCAGTATTTT; CDR3aa: CASSLNHRTDTQYF
d_gene: TRBD2; j_gene: TRBJ2-2; v_gene: TRBV11-2; abundance: -; CDR3nt: TGTGCCAGCAGCGCGCGGACTAGCGGGGCGAACACCGGGGAGCTGTTTTTT; CDR3aa: CASSARTSGANTGELFF
d_gene: -; j_gene: TRBJ2-7; v_gene: TRBV6-6; abundance: -; CDR3nt: TGTGCCAGCAGTTACTCATCTGGAAACGAGCAGTACTTC; CDR3aa: CASSYSSGNEQYF
d_gene: TRBD2; j_gene: TRBJ2-1; v_gene: TRBV4-3; abundance: once; CDR3nt: TGCGCCAGCAGCCAAGATCGCGCGGCAGGGCGGGGGAATGAGCAGTTCTTC; CDR3aa: CASSQDRAAGRGNEQFF
d_gene: -; j_gene: TRBJ2-5; v_gene: TRBV5-1; abundance: -; CDR3nt: TGCGCCAGCAGCTTGGGAGGTCCATCCGGGGGACATATTTTCTGGGAGACCCAGTACTTC; CDR3aa: CASSLGGPSGGHIFWETQYF
d_gene: -; j_gene: TRBJ1-3; v_gene: TRBV7-6; abundance: -; CDR3nt: TGTGCCAGCAGCCCCTACCCGGACAAACAACGGCACACCATATATTTT; CDR3aa: CASSPYPDKQRHTIYF
d_gene: -; j_gene: TRBJ1-1; v_gene: TRBV6-1; abundance: -; CDR3nt: TGTGCCAGCCAGCGGGTAGAGAACACTGAAGCTTTCTTT; CDR3aa: CASQRVENTEAFF
d_gene: -; j_gene: TRBJ2-3; v_gene: TRBV27; abundance: -; CDR3nt: TGTGCCAGCAGTTTAAGCTCCCGCACAGATACGCAGTATTTT; CDR3aa: CASSLSSRTDTQYF
d_gene: -; j_gene: TRBJ2-7; v_gene: TRBV7-9; abundance: few; CDR3nt: TGTGCCAGCAGCTTAGGACTCTTGTACGAGCAGTACTTC; CDR3aa: CASSLGLLYEQYF
d_gene: TRBD1; j_gene: TRBJ2-7; v_gene: TRBV19; abundance: -; CDR3nt: TGTGCCAGTAGTCCCGGGACAGGGGGCTACGAGCAGTACTTC; CDR3aa: CASSPGTGGYEQYF